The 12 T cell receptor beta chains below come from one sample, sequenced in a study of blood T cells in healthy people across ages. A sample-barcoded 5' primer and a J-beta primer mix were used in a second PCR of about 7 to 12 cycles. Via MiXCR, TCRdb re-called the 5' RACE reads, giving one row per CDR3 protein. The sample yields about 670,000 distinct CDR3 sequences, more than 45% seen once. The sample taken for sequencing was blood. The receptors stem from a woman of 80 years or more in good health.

The chain's CDR3 is CAGQGSTYEQFF. The CDR3 bases are TGTGCCGGGCAGGGGTCTACCTACGAGCAGTTCTTC. The chain couples TRBV7-9 to TRBJ2-1; TRBD1 might be the D (6 bases). The germline V gene has CDR1 SEHNR and CDR2 FQNEAQ (reference sequence). CDR3 length: 12 amino acids. V was clipped by 11 bases and J by 10 bases, with 18 bases between them.

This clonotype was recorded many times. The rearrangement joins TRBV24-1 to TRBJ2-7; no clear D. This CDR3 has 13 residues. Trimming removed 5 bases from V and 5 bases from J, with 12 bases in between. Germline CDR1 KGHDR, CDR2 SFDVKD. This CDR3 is CATSASRPDEQYF. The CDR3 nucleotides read TGTGCCACCAGTGCCTCCCGACCAGACGAGCAGTACTTC.

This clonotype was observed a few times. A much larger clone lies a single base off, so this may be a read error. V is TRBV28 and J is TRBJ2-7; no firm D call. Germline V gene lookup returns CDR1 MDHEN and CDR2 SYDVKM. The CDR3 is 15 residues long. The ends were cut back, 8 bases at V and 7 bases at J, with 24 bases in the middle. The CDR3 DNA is TGTGCCAGCCCTCCCTCAGCGAAACGTGCCGATGAGCAGTACTTC. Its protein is CASPPSAKRADEQYF.

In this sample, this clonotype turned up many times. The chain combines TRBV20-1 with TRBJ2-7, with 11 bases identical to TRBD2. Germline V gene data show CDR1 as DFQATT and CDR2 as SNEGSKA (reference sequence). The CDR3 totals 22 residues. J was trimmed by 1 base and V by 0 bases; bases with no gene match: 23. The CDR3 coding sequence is TGCAGTGCTAGAGATGCAGGACTAGCGGGCCTAAACGGGGCCCCAAGTTCCTACGAGCAGTACTTC. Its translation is CSARDAGLAGLNGAPSSYEQYF.

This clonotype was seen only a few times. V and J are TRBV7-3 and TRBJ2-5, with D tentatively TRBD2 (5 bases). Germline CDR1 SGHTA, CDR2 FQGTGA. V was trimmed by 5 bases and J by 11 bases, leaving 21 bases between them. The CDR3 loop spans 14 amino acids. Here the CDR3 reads CASSPGLVMHEQYF. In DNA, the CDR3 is TGTGCCAGCAGCCCTGGACTGGTTATGCATGAGCAGTACTTC.

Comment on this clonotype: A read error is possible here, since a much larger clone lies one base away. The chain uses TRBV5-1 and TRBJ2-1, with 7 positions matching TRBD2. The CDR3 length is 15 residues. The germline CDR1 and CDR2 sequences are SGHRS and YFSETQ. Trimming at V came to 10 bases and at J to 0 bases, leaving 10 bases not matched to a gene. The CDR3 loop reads CAGGGPTPSYNEQFF. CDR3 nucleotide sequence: TGCGCCGGCGGGGGTCCCACACCCTCCTACAATGAGCAGTTCTTC.

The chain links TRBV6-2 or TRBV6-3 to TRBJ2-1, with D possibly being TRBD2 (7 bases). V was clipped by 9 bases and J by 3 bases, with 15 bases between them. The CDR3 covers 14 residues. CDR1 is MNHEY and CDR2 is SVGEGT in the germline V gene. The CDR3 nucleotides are TGTGCCAGTAGAAGGGGGGGGTACTACAATGAGCAGTTCTTC. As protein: CASRRGGYYNEQFF.

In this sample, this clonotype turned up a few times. DNA of the CDR3: TGCAGTGCTAGAGATTCAGCGGGGGCATACAATGAGCAGTTCTTC. It yields the protein CSARDSAGAYNEQFF. The chain joins TRBV20-1 to TRBJ2-1, with 8 positions matching TRBD2. CDR1 is DFQATT, CDR2 SNEGSKA, per germline (reference sequence). The V segment lost 0 bases and the J segment 4 bases; nucleotides outside the gene matches: 5. The CDR3 extends over 15 amino acids.

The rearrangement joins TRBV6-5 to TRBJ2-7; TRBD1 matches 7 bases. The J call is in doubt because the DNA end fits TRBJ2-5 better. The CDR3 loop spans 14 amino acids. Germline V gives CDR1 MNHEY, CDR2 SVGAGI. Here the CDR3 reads CASAEGARSETQYF. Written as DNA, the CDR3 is TGTGCCAGCGCAGAGGGGGCGCGATCGGAGACCCAGTACTTC.

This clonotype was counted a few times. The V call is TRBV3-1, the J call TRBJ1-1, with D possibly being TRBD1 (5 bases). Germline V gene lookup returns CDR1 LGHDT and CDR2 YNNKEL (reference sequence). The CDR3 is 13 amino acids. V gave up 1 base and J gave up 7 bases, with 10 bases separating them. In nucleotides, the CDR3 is TGTGCCAGCAGCCAAGGCGGGGCGGGTGAAGCTTTCTTT. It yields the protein CASSQGGAGEAFF.

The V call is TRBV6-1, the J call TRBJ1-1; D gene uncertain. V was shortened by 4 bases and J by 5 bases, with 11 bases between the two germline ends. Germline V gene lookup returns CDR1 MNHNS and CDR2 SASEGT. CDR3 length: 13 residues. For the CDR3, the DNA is TGTGCCAGCAGTGCAGGAGTATGGACTGAAGCTTTCTTT. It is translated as CASSAGVWTEAFF.

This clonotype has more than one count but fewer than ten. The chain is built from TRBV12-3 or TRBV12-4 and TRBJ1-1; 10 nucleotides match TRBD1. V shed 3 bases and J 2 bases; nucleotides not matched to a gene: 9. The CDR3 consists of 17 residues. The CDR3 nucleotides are TGTGCCAGCAGTTTGTCTGTGACAGGGGGCAGAAACACTGAAGCTTTCTTT. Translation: CASSLSVTGGRNTEAFF.